The 27 T cell receptor beta chains in this list originate from one sample, sequenced in a study of blood T cell repertoires in COVID-19. Produced via immunoSEQ multiplex PCR; TCRdb's table is partial and in-frame only. This sample has 85,000 to 110,000 clones, with 84% found just once. The sequencing input was peripheral blood. These receptor sequences come from a human donor in a cohort sampled during active or convalescent COVID-19.

The genes are TRBV5-4 and TRBJ2-2; 8 nucleotides line up with TRBD2. After removal of 4 bases from V and 1 base from J, the junction contained 6 bases not matched to a gene. Germline CDR1 reads SGHNT; CDR2 reads YYREEE (reference sequence). The CDR3 is made up of 16 amino acids. The CDR3 DNA reads as TGTGCCAGCAGCCCTAGGAGCGGGGGGAACACCGGGGAGCTGTTTTTT. Translation: CASSPRSGGNTGELFF. Looking up the rest from reference TRBV5-4 and TRBJ2-2 gives the full variable domain: ETGVTQSPTHLIKTRGQQVTLRCSSQSGHNTVSWYQQALGQGPQFIFQYYREEENGRGNFPPRFSGLQFPNYSSELNVNALELDDSALYLCASSPRSGGNTGELFFGEGSRLTVL.

V usage is TRBV28 and J usage is TRBJ2-4, with D perhaps matching TRBD1 (6 bases). The germline gives CDR1 MDHEN, CDR2 SYDVKM. The CDR3 contains 16 residues. Deletions cut 2 bases from V and 5 bases from J, with 16 bases between. The CDR3 sequence is CASSLGRTVSENIQYF. CDR3 in DNA: TGTGCCAGCAGTTTAGGACGGACAGTGTCGGAAAACATTCAGTACTTC.

The chain recombines TRBV19 with TRBJ2-1, with D possibly being TRBD1 (5 bases). CDR1 LNHDA and CDR2 SQIVND come from the germline V gene (reference sequence). Trimming took 0 bases from V and 10 from J, leaving 7 bases between them. This CDR3 has 12 amino acids. The CDR3 DNA follows: TGTGCCAGTAGTATAGAGGGGCGGGAGCAGTTCTTC. It encodes CASSIEGREQFF.

The chain links TRBV30 to TRBJ1-1; D is uncertain. The germline V gene encodes CDR1 GTSNPN and CDR2 SVGIG (reference sequence). V was cut by 0 bases and J by 11 bases, with 16 bases left in between. The CDR3 spans 13 residues. CDR3 loop: CAWSVLGYPVAFF. CDR3 DNA sequence: TGTGCCTGGAGTGTACTAGGGTACCCGGTGGCTTTCTTT. Based on the CDR3 plus reference TRBV30 and TRBJ1-1, the full variable domain is SQTIHQWPATLVQPVGSPLSLECTVEGTSNPNLYWYRQAAGRGLQLLFYSVGIGQISSEVPQNLSASRPQDRQFILSSKKLLLSDSGFYLCAWSVLGYPVAFFGQGTRLTVV.

With regard to this clone: Other DNA sequences in this sample translate to the same CDR3. The chain is built from TRBV5-1 and TRBJ1-6; TRBD1 might be the D (6 bases). Trimming cost V 0 bases and J 7 bases, with 8 bases left between them. This CDR3 has 14 amino acids. Germline assignment: CDR1 SGHRS and CDR2 YFSETQ. CDR3 sequence (DNA): TGCGCCAGCAGCTTGGGGCAGGGGAATTCACCCCTCCACTTT. Protein sequence: CASSLGQGNSPLHF.

The chain uses TRBV4-2 and TRBJ2-1, with TRBD1 as a possible D gene (6 bases). Per the germline V gene, CDR1 is LGHNA and CDR2 is YNFKEQ. CDR3 size: 15 residues. The germline V and J ends were trimmed by 3 bases and 8 bases, with 17 bases remaining between them. CDR3 residues: CASSHSRDTGDEQFF. CDR3 nucleotide sequence: TGTGCCAGCAGCCATTCCCGGGACACCGGGGATGAGCAGTTCTTC.

CDR3 in DNA: TGTGCCAGCAGTGGCCGAGCGGAACTGTTTTTT. Translated, it gives CASSGRAELFF. The chain is built from TRBV6-1 and TRBJ1-4, with unresolved D. In germline, CDR1 is MNHNS, CDR2 SASEGT. V was clipped by 4 bases and J by 12 bases, with 9 bases between them. The CDR3 contains 11 residues.

The gene calls are TRBV11-2 and TRBJ2-7, with TRBD1 identical over 10 bases. This CDR3 comprises 16 residues. V shed 4 bases, J shed 6 bases, and the junction held 12 bases outside the gene matches. Looked up from germline, CDR1 is SGHAT and CDR2 is FQNNGV. The CDR3 sequence is CASSYGPGTGVSEQYF. CDR3 DNA: TGTGCCAGCAGCTACGGCCCCGGGACAGGGGTCTCCGAGCAGTACTTC. The whole variable domain, remainder taken from reference TRBV11-2 and TRBJ2-7, is EAGVAQSPRYKIIEKRQSVAFWCNPISGHATLYWYQQILGQGPKLLIQFQNNGVVDDSQLPKDRFSAERLKGVDSTLKIQPAKLEDSAVYLCASSYGPGTGVSEQYFGPGTRLTVT.

For the CDR3, the DNA is TGTGCCAGCAGCTTGTCTACAGGGGCCTTGGTTAACTATGGCTACACCTTC. Its translation: CASSLSTGALVNYGYTF. The V and J genes are TRBV5-8 and TRBJ1-2; 7 positions match TRBD1. Germline trimming cut 1 base from V and 1 base from J; bases unmatched to any gene: 10. The germline V gene has CDR1 SGHTS and CDR2 YDEGEE. CDR3 length: 17 amino acids.

This sequence joins TRBV2 and TRBJ1-5; 7 bases map to TRBD1. V lost 5 bases and J lost 0; bases outside the gene matches: 4. The CDR3 runs to 15 residues. Germline loops: CDR1 SNHLY, CDR2 FYNNEI. The chain's CDR3 is CASSWDSNSNQPQHF. The CDR3 nucleotides read TGTGCCAGCAGTTGGGACAGTAATAGCAATCAGCCCCAGCATTTT. Full variable domain (remainder filled in from reference TRBV2 and TRBJ1-5): EPEVTQTPSHQVTQMGQEVILRCVPISNHLYFYWYRQILGQKVEFLVSFYNNEISEKSEIFDDQFSVERPDGSNFTLKIRSTKLEDSAMYFCASSWDSNSNQPQHFGDGTRLSIL.

The rearrangement uses TRBV27 and TRBJ2-2; 15 nucleotides line up with TRBD2. The ends lost 5 bases at V and 4 bases at J; junction bases unmatched: 11. The CDR3 is made up of 19 amino acids. Germline CDR1 is MNHEY and CDR2 is SMNVEV (reference sequence). DNA of the CDR3: TGTGCCAGCAGTCAGGGACTAGCGGGGGGCACCTTCCTCACCGGGGAGCTGTTTTTT. Protein product: CASSQGLAGGTFLTGELFF.

The chain is built from TRBV6-5 and TRBJ2-7; the D gene is possibly TRBD1 (6 bases). The ends were cut back, 0 bases at V and 2 bases at J, with 11 bases in the middle. The CDR3 covers 15 residues. CDR1 MNHEY and CDR2 SVGAGI come from the germline V gene. Here the CDR3 reads CASSYSKRQAYEQYF. The CDR3 DNA reads as TGTGCCAGCAGTTACTCGAAGAGACAGGCCTACGAGCAGTACTTC.

This rearrangement joins TRBV30 to TRBJ1-5, with TRBD1 as a possible D gene (5 bases). Per the germline V gene, CDR1 is GTSNPN and CDR2 is SVGIG (reference sequence). This CDR3 is 14 amino acids long. The germline V and J ends were trimmed by 0 bases and 5 bases, with 11 bases remaining between them. This CDR3 reads CAWSVRGKHQPQHF. The CDR3 bases are TGTGCCTGGAGTGTACGGGGGAAGCATCAGCCCCAGCATTTT. Variable domain in full (rest from reference TRBV30 and TRBJ1-5): SQTIHQWPATLVQPVGSPLSLECTVEGTSNPNLYWYRQAAGRGLQLLFYSVGIGQISSEVPQNLSASRPQDRQFILSSKKLLLSDSGFYLCAWSVRGKHQPQHFGDGTRLSIL.

The V gene is TRBV13, the J gene TRBJ1-4; 8 nucleotides line up with TRBD1. Germline trimming cut 3 bases from V and 7 bases from J; bases unmatched to any gene: 1. The CDR3 covers 13 residues. Germline V gene data show CDR1 as PRHDT and CDR2 as FYEKMQ (reference sequence). CDR3 in amino acids: CASSFDRGEKLFF. CDR3 nucleotide sequence: TGTGCCAGCAGCTTTGACAGGGGTGAAAAACTGTTTTTT.

Points on this clone: The junction departs from the called germline gene at one end, perhaps through a read error. The chain uses TRBV9 and TRBJ1-2; 8 nucleotides line up with TRBD1. The germline V gene has CDR1 SGDLS and CDR2 YYNGEE. The CDR3 runs to 11 residues. The CDR3: CASSATGGVYF. CDR3 sequence (DNA): TGTGCCAGCAGCGCCACAGGGGGAGTTTACTTC. The variable domain in full, with the rest retrieved from reference TRBV9 and TRBJ1-2, is DSGVTQTPKHLITATGQRVTLRCSPRSGDLSVYWYQQSLDQGLQFLIQYYNGEERAKGNILERFSAQQFPDLHSELNLSSLELGDSALYFCASSATGGVYFGSGTRLTVV.

This rearrangement joins TRBV5-1 to TRBJ2-1; the D gene is possibly TRBD1 (5 bases). With 0 bases removed from V and 9 bases from J, the gap between germline ends came to 16 bases. The CDR3 covers 15 residues. CDR1 and CDR2 (germline): SGHRS, YFSETQ. CDR3 sequence: CASSLEYPGWGEQFF. The CDR3 nucleotides read TGCGCCAGCAGCTTGGAATACCCAGGGTGGGGTGAGCAGTTCTTC.

V gene TRBV5-4 combines with J gene TRBJ1-2; 11 bases fit TRBD1. Germline V CDR1 and CDR2: SGHNT, YYREEE (reference sequence). Trimming took 4 bases from V and 4 from J; bases not matched to a gene: 3. The CDR3 is made up of 14 amino acids. DNA of the CDR3: TGTGCCAGCAGCCCCGGACAGGGGGCCTATGGCTACACCTTC. Translating it yields CASSPGQGAYGYTF.

The gene calls are TRBV9 and TRBJ2-3, with 7 bases aligning to TRBD2. CDR3 length: 17 amino acids. CDR1 and CDR2 from the germline V gene are SGDLS and YYNGEE. The V gene end was trimmed by 3 bases and the J gene end by 2 bases; junction bases not matched to a gene: 12. CDR3 nucleotides: TGTGCCAGCAGCGCCAATACCCTAGCGGCCTTCACAGATACGCAGTATTTT. It yields the protein CASSANTLAAFTDTQYF.

The rearrangement links TRBV7-6 to TRBJ2-3; D may be TRBD1 (5 bases). The germline V gene has CDR1 SGHVS and CDR2 FNYEAQ. The CDR3 totals 12 residues. Trimming removed 10 bases from V and 4 bases from J, with 12 bases in between. Here the CDR3 reads CATGPLPDTQYF. CDR3 nucleotide sequence: TGTGCCACAGGGCCCCTCCCAGATACGCAGTATTTT.

This clone showed up just a few times. The chain couples TRBV2 to TRBJ2-3; TRBD2 matches 11 bases. After removal of 5 bases from V and 3 bases from J, the junction contained 10 bases not matched to a gene. Germline V CDR1 and CDR2: SNHLY, FYNNEI. The CDR3 contains 17 residues. This CDR3 reads CASSSRVAGGPTDTQYF. The CDR3 DNA reads TGTGCCAGCAGTTCCCGCGTAGCGGGGGGGCCTACAGATACGCAGTATTTT. Based on the CDR3 plus reference TRBV2 and TRBJ2-3, the full variable domain is EPEVTQTPSHQVTQMGQEVILRCVPISNHLYFYWYRQILGQKVEFLVSFYNNEISEKSEIFDDQFSVERPDGSNFTLKIRSTKLEDSAMYFCASSSRVAGGPTDTQYFGPGTRLTVL.

This clone was counted between two and nine times. The chain recombines TRBV9 with TRBJ1-3, with D hard to call. The V end lost 0 bases, the J end lost 0 bases, and 7 bases lay between the germline ends. Germline lookup yields CDR1 SGDLS and CDR2 YYNGEE. This CDR3 spans 15 amino acids. Here the CDR3 DNA reads TGTGCCAGCAGCGTAGACGGGAGCTCTGGAAACACCATATATTTT. It is translated as CASSVDGSSGNTIYF.

Concerning this clone itself: This CDR3 is also generated by other DNA sequences in the sample. CDR3 residues: CASSRDRGYGYTF. In DNA, the CDR3 is TGCGCCAGCAGCCGGGACAGGGGATATGGCTACACCTTC. This chain uses TRBV5-1 with TRBJ1-2; 10 bases agree with TRBD1. The CDR3 spans 13 residues. The germline V gene encodes CDR1 SGHRS and CDR2 YFSETQ. The V segment lost 4 bases and the J segment 5 bases; nucleotides outside the gene matches: 2.

The chain is built from TRBV27 and TRBJ1-1; D is possibly TRBD1 (5 bases). Trimming stripped 5 bases from V and 6 bases from J, with 22 bases between. This CDR3 region has 16 residues. In germline, CDR1 is MNHEY, CDR2 SMNVEV (reference sequence). CDR3 in DNA: TGTGCCAGCAGTACGCGGGGACGTCTAACACTCGCTGAAGCTTTCTTT. Translation: CASSTRGRLTLAEAFF.

The chain has TRBV28 and TRBJ1-2; maybe TRBD1 (5 bases). V was pared by 6 bases and J by 5 bases, with 16 bases between. CDR3 length equals 14 residues. Germline values: CDR1 MDHEN, CDR2 SYDVKM. The CDR3 sequence: CASRSRQSFYGYTF. The DNA for the CDR3 is TGTGCCAGCAGGAGCCGACAGAGCTTTTATGGCTACACCTTC.

The chain joins TRBV7-2 to TRBJ1-5; D is ambiguous. The CDR3 covers 15 residues. V was shortened by 2 bases and J by 0 bases, with 8 bases between the two germline ends. The germline gives CDR1 SGHTA, CDR2 FQGNSA. The CDR3 region has the DNA TGTGCCAGCAGCTTAAACAGCAATAGCAATCAGCCCCAGCATTTT. Protein product: CASSLNSNSNQPQHF.

The chain joins TRBV7-9 to TRBJ1-6, with TRBD1 identical over 7 bases. This CDR3 has 14 amino acids. Germline values: CDR1 SEHNR, CDR2 FQNEAQ (reference sequence). The V and J ends lost 8 bases and 2 bases, in that order; junction bases with no gene match: 3. CDR3 loop: CASLGQTYNSPLHF. CDR3 nucleotides: TGTGCCAGCCTGGGACAGACCTATAATTCACCCCTCCACTTT.

This clone is a singleton in its sample. The rearrangement uses TRBV11-2 and TRBJ1-4; the D gene is possibly TRBD1 (5 bases). The CDR3 is made up of 16 amino acids. The germline V and J ends were trimmed by 1 base and 1 base, with 10 bases remaining between them. The germline gives CDR1 SGHAT, CDR2 FQNNGV. CDR3 nucleotides: TGTGCCAGCAGCTTAGTGGGCCAGGGAACTAATGAAAAACTGTTTTTT. Its translation: CASSLVGQGTNEKLFF. Full variable domain (missing parts from reference TRBV11-2 and TRBJ1-4): EAGVAQSPRYKIIEKRQSVAFWCNPISGHATLYWYQQILGQGPKLLIQFQNNGVVDDSQLPKDRFSAERLKGVDSTLKIQPAKLEDSAVYLCASSLVGQGTNEKLFFGSGTQLSVL.